This section outlines one T cell receptor (beta chain) sequence together with its context. The length of the CDR3 is 15 residues. The germline CDR1 and CDR2 sequences are SGDLS and YYNGEE. The ends were cut back, 2 bases at V and 4 bases at J, with 15 bases in the middle. This record comes from a study of blood T cell repertoires in COVID-19. Study as a whole: In each case, the material was cDNA or gDNA derived from T cells, B-cell-depleted T cells, or PBMCs.

Generated by immunoSEQ multiplex PCR, the TCRdb table keeps only in-frame clones and is missing some. This sample has more than 250,000 clones; roughly 86% occur once, and the top ten carry 2.1%. The sample was peripheral blood. The clonotype comes from a woman in her twenties or thirties who had recovered from COVID-19. V and J are TRBV9 and TRBJ2-5, with a tentative D call TRBD2 (6 bases). CDR3 nucleotide sequence: TGTGCCAGCAGCGTGGGGCCGATCGGGGGAGAGACCCAGTACTTC. It is translated as CASSVGPIGGETQYF.